A selection of T cell receptor beta chains follows, all from one sample in a study of response to subunit inactivated influenza vaccine. From the RT-PCR reads, TCRdb called clonotypes with MiXCR, one entry per CDR3 protein. Among roughly 500,000 distinct CDR3 sequences listed, about 17% were seen once. The specimen comprised CD4+ T cells sorted from PBMCs, sampled around 25 months after vaccination. The receptors were gathered from a man between 50 and 69 years old who received an inactivated influenza vaccine. Both conserved end residues are part of each CDR3. Fields, in order: V gene, clone size, D gene, J gene, CDR3 DNA, CDR3 protein. D genes are given only for firm matches. Rows give clone size only sometimes, using once, few, many, or a class for an expanded clone.

V gene: TRBV12-3/TRBV12-4; clone size: -; D gene: -; J gene: TRBJ1-2; CDR3 DNA: TGTGCCAGCAGTTTGGGGGAAGGAGGCTACACCTTC; CDR3 protein: CASSLGEGGYTF
V gene: TRBV7-9; clone size: few; D gene: -; J gene: TRBJ1-2; CDR3 DNA: TGTGCCAGCAGCTTCACAGCGGGTGGTTCTGTCGGCTACACCTTC; CDR3 protein: CASSFTAGGSVGYTF
V gene: TRBV7-8; clone size: -; D gene: -; J gene: TRBJ1-2; CDR3 DNA: TGTGCCAGCAGCTTAGCGAATCGTCCTGGCTACACCTTC; CDR3 protein: CASSLANRPGYTF
V gene: TRBV24-1; clone size: few; D gene: -; J gene: TRBJ2-7; CDR3 DNA: TGTGCCACCAGTGAAGGGCGAGACAGAGTCGAGCAGTACTTC; CDR3 protein: CATSEGRDRVEQYF
V gene: TRBV4-2; clone size: many; D gene: -; J gene: TRBJ2-3; CDR3 DNA: TGTGCCAGCAGCCAAGGTATCACAGATACGCAGTATTTT; CDR3 protein: CASSQGITDTQYF
V gene: TRBV7-2; clone size: few; D gene: -; J gene: TRBJ2-3; CDR3 DNA: TGTGCCAGCATCAATAGGAAGAGCACAGATACGCAGTATTTT; CDR3 protein: CASINRKSTDTQYF
V gene: TRBV5-1; clone size: few; D gene: -; J gene: TRBJ2-7; CDR3 DNA: TGCGCCAGCAGCTTGGCCCAGGGAACCCCCTACGAGCAGTACTTC; CDR3 protein: CASSLAQGTPYEQYF
V gene: TRBV11-2; clone size: many; D gene: TRBD2; J gene: TRBJ2-1; CDR3 DNA: TGTGCCAGCAGCTTAGATAGTACTAGCGGGGTGAGCTCCTACAATGAGCAGTTCTTC; CDR3 protein: CASSLDSTSGVSSYNEQFF
V gene: TRBV5-1; clone size: many; D gene: -; J gene: TRBJ2-1; CDR3 DNA: TGCGCCAGCAGCAAGGACTCTCTGGGGAATGAGCAGTTCTTC; CDR3 protein: CASSKDSLGNEQFF
V gene: TRBV12-3/TRBV12-4; clone size: few; D gene: -; J gene: TRBJ2-7; CDR3 DNA: TGTGCCAGCAGTCGGACCCGTATTAACGAGCAGTACTTC; CDR3 protein: CASSRTRINEQYF
V gene: TRBV5-6; clone size: many; D gene: -; J gene: TRBJ2-5; CDR3 DNA: TGTGCCAGCAGCTTAGGGGTCGAGACCCAGTACTTC; CDR3 protein: CASSLGVETQYF
V gene: TRBV10-3; clone size: -; D gene: TRBD1; J gene: TRBJ1-1; CDR3 DNA: TGTGCCATCAGTGCAGGGACAGACACTGAAGCTTTCTTT; CDR3 protein: CAISAGTDTEAFF
V gene: TRBV6-1; clone size: -; D gene: TRBD2; J gene: TRBJ2-3; CDR3 DNA: TGTGCCAGCAGGGAAGGACTAGCGGGAGGGAATACGCAGTATTTT; CDR3 protein: CASREGLAGGNTQYF
V gene: TRBV6-1; clone size: -; D gene: -; J gene: TRBJ2-2; CDR3 DNA: TGTGCCAGCAGTCGTCCGTTCACCGGGGAGCTGTTTTTT; CDR3 protein: CASSRPFTGELFF
V gene: TRBV7-9; clone size: few; D gene: TRBD1; J gene: TRBJ1-4; CDR3 DNA: TGTGCCAGCAGCCGACGCGGGACAGGAGCTAATGAAAAACTGTTTTTT; CDR3 protein: CASSRRGTGANEKLFF
V gene: TRBV12-3/TRBV12-4; clone size: few; D gene: TRBD2; J gene: TRBJ2-3; CDR3 DNA: TGTGCCAGCAGCCCAACTAGCGGGGGGGCAGATACGCAGTATTTT; CDR3 protein: CASSPTSGGADTQYF
V gene: TRBV20-1; clone size: -; D gene: -; J gene: TRBJ2-2; CDR3 DNA: TGCAGTGCTACGTACACGATTACCGGGGAGCTGTTTTTT; CDR3 protein: CSATYTITGELFF
V gene: TRBV6-5; clone size: -; D gene: -; J gene: TRBJ1-5; CDR3 DNA: TGTGCCAGCAGTTCCCCCGGGGGCAATCAGCCCCAGCATTTT; CDR3 protein: CASSSPGGNQPQHF
V gene: TRBV5-1; clone size: many; D gene: TRBD2; J gene: TRBJ2-5; CDR3 DNA: TGTGCCAGCAGTTTAGCGGGAGTGGGGGAGACCCAGTACTTC; CDR3 protein: CASSLAGVGETQYF